This T cell receptor beta chain originates from a study of OX40 agonist ivuxolimab in advanced cancers. The data were produced by immunoSEQ multiplex PCR, yet TCRdb's version contains in-frame clones alone and is incomplete. The data contain some 83,000 clones, approximately 86% of them seen just once; the ten biggest clones take up less than 2.5%. The CDR3 is 20 residues long. V dropped 0 bases and J dropped 0; count of bases not matched to a gene: 7. CDR1 and CDR2 (germline): SGHVS, FQNEAQ. This clone occurred a few times. Sequences were derived from CD4+ or CD8+ T cells sorted from blood, sampled in a trial of the OX40 agonist ivuxolimab. The clonotype originates from an adult with an advanced solid tumor such as melanoma, head and neck, liver or kidney cancer. V usage is TRBV7-8 and J usage is TRBJ2-1, with TRBD2 matching 14 bases. CDR3 loop: CASSLAGLAGARSSYNEQFF. In DNA, the CDR3 is TGTGCCAGCAGCTTAGCGGGACTAGCGGGGGCCAGGAGCTCCTACAATGAGCAGTTCTTC.